The table lists the clone carrying this T cell receptor (beta chain) with a few counts. What it binds is not known. This sample is drawn from a study of cytomegalovirus exposure and HLA in healthy donors. Broader study findings: Exclusion applied to some V segments, including TRBV6-2 and TRBV6-3, as they were indistinguishable. In a later analysis, HLA-associated TCR beta chains were more clonally expanded than equally common others. A few CMV-associated chains were confirmed in vitro to be specific for CMV antigens.

The PCR had 60 Vbeta and 13 Jbeta primers. Profiling relied on immunoSEQ multiplex PCR, and the TCRdb table lists in-frame clones only, not all of them. The sample records roughly 250,000 clones, more than 55% being singletons. Germline V gives CDR1 LGHNA, CDR2 YNFKEQ. With 0 bases removed from V and 3 bases from J, the gap between germline ends came to 8 bases. The CDR3 has 14 amino acids. Input material: PBMCs. V is TRBV4-2 and J is TRBJ1-1; D is possibly TRBD1 (5 bases). The clonotype was recovered from a female donor in good health and CMV-seronegative. CDR3 sequence (DNA): TGTGCCAGCAGCCAAGAGTTAGGGGACACTGAAGCTTTCTTT. Translating gives CASSQELGDTEAFF.